These T cell receptor beta chains were read from a single sample in a study of T cells after yellow fever vaccination. MiXCR, run by TCRdb on the 5' RACE reads, gives a single entry per CDR3 protein. The repertoire holds more than 300,000 distinct CDR3 sequences, with about 11% as singletons. The source material was CD4+ T cells sorted from PBMCs, sampled 45 days after the yellow fever booster vaccination. These receptors originate from a man aged 18 to 29 who received the YFV17D yellow fever vaccine. Both conserved end residues are trimmed from each CDR3. A D gene is named only where the DNA matches it firmly.

d_call,v_call,cdr3_length,cdr3_aa
NA,TRBV10-2,13,ASSDQGSPDYEQY
NA,TRBV7-8,11,ASSASTGSGYT
TRBD2,TRBV12-3/TRBV12-4,14,ASSPSSRGGVGELF
NA,TRBV29-1,9,SVDSGYEQY
TRBD1,TRBV12-3/TRBV12-4,12,ASSATGTENIQY
TRBD1,TRBV6-5,13,ASRLTGAMNTEAF
NA,TRBV10-3,14,AISESGRGVTGELF
TRBD1,TRBV9,11,ASTGVQGAEAF
TRBD1,TRBV24-1,11,ATSDGTDYGYT
TRBD2,TRBV18,13,ASSASGGAIDTQY
NA,TRBV6-2/TRBV6-3,13,ASSYSVQLTDTQY
NA,TRBV4-3,13,ASSQDHARGEKLF
NA,TRBV19,13,ASTRGRGDNQPQH
NA,TRBV12-3/TRBV12-4,13,ASSTRTFSNQPQH
NA,TRBV4-2,14,ASSLRQAKNTGELF
TRBD1,TRBV12-3/TRBV12-4,13,ASSLRTGDSYEQY
TRBD1,TRBV3-1,14,ASSLGTGGNTGELF
NA,TRBV9,14,ASSVDVGATNEKLF
NA,TRBV28,12,ASSPPGNPWGYT
TRBD1,TRBV6-2/TRBV6-3,12,ASSQRTGDYGYT
NA,TRBV5-1,12,ASSGEDFTETQY
TRBD2,TRBV11-2,14,ASSLAGAGAPNEQF
TRBD1,TRBV20-1,12,SARRDRGGQPQH
TRBD1,TRBV19,12,ASSSQGTANVLT
NA,TRBV4-1,13,ASSQIGTSQETQY
NA,TRBV6-2/TRBV6-3,12,ASSYLARNHEQY
NA,TRBV29-1,10,SVLTAIYGYT
TRBD2,TRBV6-5,16,ASSYSGTSDTGQETQY
NA,TRBV11-2,11,ASSLVGRTEAF
NA,TRBV6-6,10,ASSPSTSPLH
NA,TRBV7-2,12,ASIGGSYTGELF
TRBD2,TRBV4-2,16,ASSQGISSGGGYNEQF
TRBD2,TRBV6-4,13,ASSASSGGTDTQY
TRBD1,TRBV24-1,14,ATSDWSGGQEGKAF
NA,TRBV27,11,ASRWGVNQPQH
NA,TRBV21-1,12,ASSKGGGDEKLF
NA,TRBV10-3,13,AISERGSMNTEAF
NA,TRBV11-2,12,ASSFSGKTGELF
NA,TRBV7-2,14,ASSLGSDRGWVEQY
NA,TRBV12-3/TRBV12-4,12,ASSFAGLNSPLH
TRBD2,TRBV7-6,14,ASSPRGGAGANVLT
NA,TRBV4-1,13,ASSQEQNRAYEQY
TRBD1,TRBV20-1,13,SASGGTGFDSPLH
NA,TRBV7-3,12,ASSATGSDTEAF
NA,TRBV20-1,15,SARGAYRELSNQPQH
NA,TRBV19,13,ASSRAGIMNTEAF
NA,TRBV10-1,12,ASSESGRPYEQY
TRBD1,TRBV7-6,13,ASSSDRGRTDTQY
TRBD1,TRBV5-4,12,ASSSNRGQETQY
TRBD1,TRBV20-1,13,SAPRTGLSNQPQH
TRBD2,TRBV18,12,ASSREGRSETQY
NA,TRBV29-1,11,SVVRGRGETQY
TRBD1,TRBV10-3,14,AISESPGTGRSPLH
TRBD2,TRBV10-3,13,AITGGGANTGELF
NA,TRBV5-1,11,ASSSPPNTEAF
NA,TRBV20-1,12,SVLLGGAGETQY
NA,TRBV5-1,14,ASSPGGRGRTDTQY